This TCR beta chain is drawn from a study of blood T cell repertoires in COVID-19. Study information: Samples of COVID-19 (acute and convalescent) were obtained from the United States, Italy and Spain. PBMCs, B-cell-depleted T cells, or T cells were the source of the cDNA or gDNA that made up the material.

Original processing methods: The assay estimated nucleated cells by amplifying reference gene primers. Here immunoSEQ multiplex PCR was the method, and the copy in TCRdb shows in-frame clones only, minus some. V, J and clone size derive from that table, while D and trimming were established from the DNA sequence. The sample yields tens of thousands of clones, around 86% seen once. This clone was recorded a few times. Trimming took 1 base from V and 1 from J; bases not matched to a gene: 2. The CDR3 totals 15 residues. Germline values: CDR1 LGHNA, CDR2 YNFKEQ. What was sequenced was peripheral blood. V is TRBV4-2 and J is TRBJ2-7, with 9 bases identical to TRBD1. The clonotype was recovered from a woman aged 55-69 years with acute or convalescent COVID-19. CDR3 coding DNA: TGTGCCAGCAGCCAAGCCGGACAGGGGTCCTACGAGCAGTACTTC. Protein: CASSQAGQGSYEQYF.